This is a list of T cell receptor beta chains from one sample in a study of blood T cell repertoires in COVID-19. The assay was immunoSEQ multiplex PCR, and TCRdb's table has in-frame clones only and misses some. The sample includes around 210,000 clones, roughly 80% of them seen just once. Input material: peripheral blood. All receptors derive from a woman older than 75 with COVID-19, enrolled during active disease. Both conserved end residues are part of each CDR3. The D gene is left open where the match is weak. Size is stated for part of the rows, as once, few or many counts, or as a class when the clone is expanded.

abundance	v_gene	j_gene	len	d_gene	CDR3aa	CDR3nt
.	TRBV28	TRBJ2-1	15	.	CASSSRLAGHNEQFF	TGTGCCAGCAGTTCCCGCCTAGCTGGCCACAATGAGCAGTTCTTC
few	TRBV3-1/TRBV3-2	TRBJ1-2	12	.	CASSRADYGYTF	TGTGCCAGCAGCCGAGCGGACTATGGCTACACCTTC
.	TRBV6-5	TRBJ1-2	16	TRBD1	CASSYLGTGANYGYTF	TGTGCCAGCAGTTACCTTGGGACAGGGGCTAACTATGGCTACACCTTC
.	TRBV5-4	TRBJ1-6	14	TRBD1	CASSWTGTNSPLHF	TGTGCCAGCAGCTGGACAGGTACGAATTCACCCCTCCACTTT
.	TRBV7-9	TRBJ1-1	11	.	CASSQALEAFF	TGTGCCAGCAGCCAGGCCCTTGAAGCTTTCTTT
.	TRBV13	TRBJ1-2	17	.	CASSSSGGSPYLLGYTF	TGTGCCAGCAGCTCCTCGGGGGGCTCACCATACTTGCTCGGCTACACCTTC
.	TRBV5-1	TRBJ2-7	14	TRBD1	CASSSRQGYYEQYF	TGCGCCAGCAGCTCCCGACAGGGGTACTACGAGCAGTACTTC
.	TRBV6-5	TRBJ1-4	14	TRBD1	CASRRTGRGEKLFF	TGTGCCAGCAGAAGGACAGGGCGAGGTGAAAAACTGTTTTTT
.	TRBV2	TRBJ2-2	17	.	CASSKEGRGVNTGELFF	TGTGCCAGCAGTAAAGAGGGCAGGGGGGTGAACACCGGGGAGCTGTTTTTT
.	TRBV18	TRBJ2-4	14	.	CASSPGSGKNIQYF	TGTGCCAGCTCACCAGGGTCCGGGAAAAACATTCAGTACTTC
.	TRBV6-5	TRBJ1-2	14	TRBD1	CASRGQGADYGYTF	TGTGCCAGCAGAGGGCAGGGGGCCGACTATGGCTACACCTTC
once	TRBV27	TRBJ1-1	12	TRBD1	CASSLGTGEAFF	TGTGCCAGCAGTTTGGGGACAGGGGAAGCTTTCTTT
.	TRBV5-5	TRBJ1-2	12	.	CASSLALYGYTF	TGTGCCAGCAGCTTGGCTCTGTATGGCTACACCTTC
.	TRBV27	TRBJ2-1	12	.	CASTDFYNEQFF	TGTGCCAGCACGGACTTTTACAATGAGCAGTTCTTC
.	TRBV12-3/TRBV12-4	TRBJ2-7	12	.	CASRRENYEQYF	TGTGCCAGCAGGAGGGAAAACTACGAGCAGTACTTC
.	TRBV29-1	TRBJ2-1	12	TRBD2	CRAGLAPNEQFF	TGCAGGGCGGGACTAGCGCCCAATGAGCAGTTCTTC
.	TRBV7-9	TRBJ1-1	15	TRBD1	CASSWGTGVGTEAFF	TGTGCCAGCAGCTGGGGGACAGGGGTCGGCACTGAAGCTTTCTTT
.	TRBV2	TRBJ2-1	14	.	CASSGGRGDREQFF	TGTGCCAGCAGTGGGGGCAGGGGGGACCGTGAGCAGTTCTTC
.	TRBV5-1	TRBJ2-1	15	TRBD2	CASSGSGGPNNEQFF	TGCGCCAGCAGCGGGTCGGGGGGTCCCAACAATGAGCAGTTCTTC
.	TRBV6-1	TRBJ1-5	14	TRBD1	CASSETGGNQPQHF	TGTGCCAGCAGTGAAACAGGGGGCAATCAGCCCCAGCATTTT
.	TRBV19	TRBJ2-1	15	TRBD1	CASKGGGTGYNEQFF	TGTGCCAGTAAGGGGGGTGGGACAGGGTACAATGAGCAGTTCTTC
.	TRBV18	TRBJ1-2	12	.	CASSPRGDGYTF	TGTGCCAGCTCACCACGGGGAGATGGCTACACCTTC
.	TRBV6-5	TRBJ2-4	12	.	CASRSAGDIQYF	TGTGCCAGCAGGAGTGCCGGGGACATTCAGTACTTC
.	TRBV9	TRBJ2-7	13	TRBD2	CASSVTSVNQQYF	TGTGCCAGCAGCGTAACTAGCGTGAATCAGCAGTACTTC
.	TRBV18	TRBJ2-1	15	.	CASHPDGGGYNEQFF	TGTGCCAGCCACCCCGATGGGGGAGGCTACAATGAGCAGTTCTTC
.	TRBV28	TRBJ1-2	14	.	CASSRDGASYGYTF	TGTGCCAGCAGCCGAGATGGAGCTAGCTATGGCTACACCTTC
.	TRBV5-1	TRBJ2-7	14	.	CASSLRAGAYEQYF	TGCGCCAGCAGCCTCCGGGCAGGGGCATACGAGCAGTACTTC
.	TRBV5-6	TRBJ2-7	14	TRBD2	CASSFFSGSYEQYF	TGTGCCAGCAGCTTCTTTAGCGGGAGTTACGAGCAGTACTTC
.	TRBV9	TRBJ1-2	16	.	CASSVGWGGASQGYTF	TGTGCCAGCAGCGTAGGATGGGGGGGCGCGTCCCAAGGCTACACCTTC
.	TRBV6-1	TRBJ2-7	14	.	CASSELRASSEQYF	TGTGCCAGCAGTGAACTGAGGGCCTCCTCCGAGCAGTACTTC